This T cell receptor (beta chain) was recorded in a study of shared T cell receptors in the human thymus. The CDR3 totals 14 residues. CDR1 is SGHNT, CDR2 YYREEE, per germline (reference sequence). V shed 8 bases and J 0 bases; nucleotides not matched to a gene: 4. Using immunoSEQ multiplex PCR, the repertoire was profiled, and TCRdb retains in-frame clones only, with some absent. The data hold hundreds of thousands of clones, with around nine tenths observed a single time. These data also formed part of another study, on human thymus T cells. That work states: Resections from corrective heart surgery supplied the thymus tissue. Apparent bias marked the V and J gene usage of thymic and blood repertoires.

The TCR originated in a boy younger than two with a congenital heart defect. What was sequenced was thymocytes. This chain joins TRBV5-4 and TRBJ2-1; 8 nucleotides match TRBD2. CDR3 sequence (DNA): TGTGCCAGTAGACTAGCGAGCTCCTACAATGAGCAGTTCTTC. It translates to CASRLASSYNEQFF.